This TCR beta chain was sequenced for a study of cytomegalovirus exposure and HLA in healthy donors. Study results and limitations: According to a later analysis, TCR clusters from the first cohort tended to co-occur in the roughly 130 validation repertoires. Researchers counted around 170 TCR beta chains as cytomegalovirus-associated. The CMV antigen specificity of a few CMV-associated chains was confirmed through in vitro analysis.

Sequencing used immunoSEQ multiplex PCR; TCRdb keeps in-frame clones, though not all of them. The table shows fewer than 85,000 clones, with 94% occurring only once. About this clone itself: Its antigen is not identified.

This CDR3 is built from 12 residues. The germline V gene encodes CDR1 MNHEY and CDR2 SMNVEV (reference sequence). Trimming removed 2 bases from V and 6 bases from J, with 8 bases in between. The TCR originated in a woman under 30 in good health and CMV-seronegative. This sequence joins TRBV27 and TRBJ2-7; D is undetermined. The sequencing sample was made of PBMCs. CDR3 in amino acids: CASSLLQLEQYF. Here the CDR3 DNA reads TGTGCCAGCAGTTTACTCCAACTCGAGCAGTACTTC.